This TCR beta chain was obtained from a study of T cell responses to AZD1222 COVID-19 vaccine. TCRdb's copy holds only in-frame clones and misses some; the assay was immunoSEQ multiplex PCR. The top ten hold about 27% of the sample, which has 100,000 to 150,000 clones, 85% to 90% seen once. V was clipped by 1 base and J by 4 bases, with 10 bases between them. The CDR3 extends over 14 amino acids. The germline V gene has CDR1 MNHEY and CDR2 SMNVEV (reference sequence). The source was peripheral blood, collected on day 0 of AZD1222 vaccination. The clonotype comes from an adult in good health. The chain joins TRBV27 to TRBJ1-2; weak D call: TRBD1 (6 bases). CDR3 sequence reads: CASSLFGGPYGYTF. The CDR3 DNA reads TGTGCCAGCAGTTTATTCGGGGGGCCCTATGGCTACACCTTC.